The next 26 T cell receptor beta chains were all read from a single sample in a study of T cell repertoires in cytomegalovirus infection. One entry per CDR3 protein results from TCRdb running MiXCR on the reads. The data show hundreds of thousands of distinct CDR3 sequences, with about 9.2% seen just once and around 2.6% held by the top ten. The sequenced sample was PBMCs. These receptors were taken from a human donor in good health (CMV status not recorded). Some clones in this sample may be carry-over from other donors' samples.

This clonotype showed up many times. The rearrangement uses TRBV7-6 and TRBJ2-2, with D possibly matching TRBD1 (6 bases). V lost 4 bases, J lost 5 bases, and 17 bases lay in between. Germline V gene sequence: CDR1 SGHVS, CDR2 FNYEAQ. The CDR3 is 16 amino acids. The CDR3 loop reads CASSWPRRTATGELFF. CDR3 nucleotide sequence: TGTGCCAGCAGCTGGCCTAGAAGGACAGCTACCGGGGAGCTGTTTTTT.

The V call is TRBV5-6, the J call TRBJ2-2, with TRBD1 matching 7 bases. Trimming at V came to 0 bases and at J to 6 bases, leaving 11 bases not matched to a gene. CDR1 is SGHDT and CDR2 is YYEEEE in the germline V gene. This CDR3 contains 17 residues. The CDR3 sequence: CASSLARARGSSGELFF. In DNA, the CDR3 is TGTGCCAGCAGCTTGGCGCGGGCCAGGGGGTCCTCCGGGGAGCTGTTTTTT.

The gene calls are TRBV7-6 and TRBJ2-1, with D hard to call. Between the trimmed V and J ends, which lost 5 bases and 5 bases, there was a span of 13 bases. The CDR3 loop spans 14 amino acids. Germline-derived CDR1 and CDR2 are SGHVS and FNYEAQ. CDR3 residues: CASSPFHYDNEQFF. As DNA, the CDR3 is TGTGCCAGCAGCCCTTTCCACTACGACAATGAGCAGTTCTTC.

There are many counts of this clonotype. This sequence joins TRBV27 and TRBJ2-1, with TRBD1 matching 9 bases. Looked up from germline, CDR1 is MNHEY and CDR2 is SMNVEV (reference sequence). V was clipped by 7 bases and J by 3 bases; unmatched bases: 1. This CDR3 comprises 13 residues. As DNA, the CDR3 is TGTGCCAGCATGGGACAGGGCTACAATGAGCAGTTCTTC. Its protein product is CASMGQGYNEQFF.

This clonotype was observed many times. The J gene is TRBJ2-3, the V gene TRBV7-2; D unclear. The CDR3 has 13 residues. Per germline, CDR1 SGHTA and CDR2 FQGNSA. Trimming took 5 bases from V and 2 from J, leaving 8 bases between them. CDR3 nucleotide sequence: TGTGCCAGCAGCCAAGAAATCACAGATACGCAGTATTTT. Protein product: CASSQEITDTQYF.

The chain links TRBV7-9 to TRBJ1-5; D is possibly TRBD1 (5 bases). CDR3 length equals 15 residues. V lost 5 bases to trimming and J lost 3 bases, with 14 bases between them. The V gene's germline CDR1 is SEHNR and CDR2 FQNEAQ (reference sequence). In DNA form, the CDR3 reads TGTGCCAGCAGCCTGGAAGGGGAATACAATCAGCCCCAGCATTTT. Translated: CASSLEGEYNQPQHF.

This clonotype came up many times. This rearrangement joins TRBV7-8 to TRBJ1-2; weak D call: TRBD1 (5 bases). The CDR3 consists of 15 residues. With 1 base removed from V and 8 bases from J, the gap between germline ends came to 17 bases. Germline CDR1 is SGHVS and CDR2 is FQNEAQ. CDR3 bases: TGTGCCAGCAGCTTAGTGAAGGGGCCATCCCTAGGCTACACCTTC. Encoded protein: CASSLVKGPSLGYTF.

This clonotype occurred many times. The chain joins TRBV7-2 to TRBJ1-4, with 8 bases matching TRBD1. Germline lookup yields CDR1 SGHTA and CDR2 FQGNSA. V lost 5 bases and J lost 5; bases outside the gene matches: 4. CDR3 length equals 14 residues. The CDR3 nucleotides read TGTGCCAGCAGCCGGGACAGGACAAATGAAAAACTGTTTTTT. It yields the protein CASSRDRTNEKLFF. The complete variable domain, with remaining parts taken from reference TRBV7-2 and TRBJ1-4, reads GAGVSQSPSNKVTEKGKDVELRCDPISGHTALYWYRQSLGQGLEFLIYFQGNSAPDKSGLPSDRFSAERTGGSVSTLTIQRTQQEDSAVYLCASSRDRTNEKLFFGSGTQLSVL.

The V gene is TRBV28, the J gene TRBJ1-2; possible D gene TRBD1, 5 bases. Trimming removed 8 bases from V and 1 base from J, with 14 bases in between. Germline values: CDR1 MDHEN, CDR2 SYDVKM. The CDR3 totals 14 residues. In nucleotides, the CDR3 is TGTGCCAGCCACTCCCGGGACGGTAACTATGGCTACACCTTC. Translating it yields CASHSRDGNYGYTF.

The chain combines TRBV9 with TRBJ2-7, with D perhaps being TRBD1 or TRBD2 (5 bases each). V was clipped by 3 bases and J by 6 bases, with 13 bases between them. Germline CDR1 SGDLS, CDR2 YYNGEE. The CDR3 runs to 13 residues. In DNA, the CDR3 is TGTGCCAGCAGCGCCGGGACCTCGGGCGAGCAGTACGTC. It encodes CASSAGTSGEQYV.

This clonotype came up many times. V usage is TRBV12-3 or TRBV12-4 and J usage is TRBJ2-5; D is ambiguous. The CDR3 covers 14 residues. V lost 5 bases to trimming and J lost 1 base, with 11 bases between them. CDR3: CASSPPGRQETQYF. The CDR3 nucleotides are TGTGCCAGCAGTCCCCCGGGCCGCCAAGAGACCCAGTACTTC.

This clonotype was picked up many times. The genes are TRBV20-1 and TRBJ1-6, with a weak D call TRBD1 (5 bases). V lost 0 bases, J lost 10 bases, and 16 bases lay in between. From germline, CDR1 is DFQATT and CDR2 SNEGSKA (reference sequence). This CDR3 has 15 residues. This CDR3 reads CSARDPAGIGSPLHF. In DNA, the CDR3 is TGCAGTGCTAGAGATCCAGCAGGGATAGGGTCACCCCTCCACTTT.

There are many counts of this clonotype. The CDR3 here is CSARPAGATDTQYF. The CDR3 DNA is TGCAGTGCTAGACCCGCAGGGGCCACAGATACGCAGTATTTT. The chain combines TRBV20-1 with TRBJ2-3, with D possibly TRBD1 on 6 matching bases. This CDR3 has 14 amino acids. The ends were cut back, 2 bases at V and 2 bases at J, with 11 bases in the middle. CDR1 is DFQATT, CDR2 SNEGSKA, per germline (reference sequence).

This clonotype was recorded at least ten times. The chain recombines TRBV4-1 with TRBJ2-7; 12 nucleotides line up with TRBD2. The trim removed 0 bases at V and 5 bases at J, leaving 14 bases unmatched. The CDR3 has 19 residues. Germline assignment: CDR1 MGHRA and CDR2 YSYEKL. CDR3 sequence (DNA): TGCGCCAGCAGCCAAGATCCAACTAGCGGGGGGCCCTTCGACCACGAGCAGTACTTC. It encodes CASSQDPTSGGPFDHEQYF.

This clonotype was picked up many times. The rearrangement uses TRBV11-2 and TRBJ2-5, with 12 bases identical to TRBD2. This CDR3 has 19 amino acids. Germline V lookup: CDR1 SGHAT, CDR2 FQNNGV. Unmatched junction bases numbered 15, after V lost 3 bases and J lost 4 bases. The CDR3 coding sequence is TGTGCCAGCAGCTTCTCGGGACTAGCGGGTCGAAGTGGGGTAGAGACCCAGTACTTC. It yields the protein CASSFSGLAGRSGVETQYF.

The V and J genes are TRBV15 and TRBJ1-2; weak D call: TRBD1 (6 bases). The V end lost 0 bases, the J end lost 7 bases, and 6 bases lay between the germline ends. The germline V gene encodes CDR1 LNHNV and CDR2 YYDKDF (reference sequence). This CDR3 spans 12 amino acids. The CDR3 sequence: CATSREGAGYTF. The CDR3 DNA sequence: TGTGCCACCAGCAGAGAGGGGGCTGGCTACACCTTC.

With respect to this clonotype: Sequence at one end of the junction differs from germline and may be a read error. In nucleotides, the CDR3 is TGTGGCAGCAGTGAGGGACAGGGATTAAAACGCAATCAGCCCCAGCATTTT. It specifies CGSSEGQGLKRNQPQHF. The genes are TRBV2 and TRBJ1-5, with 9 positions matching TRBD1. Germline V gene data show CDR1 as SNHLY and CDR2 as FYNNEI. The CDR3 extends over 17 amino acids.

This clonotype was detected ten times or more. The V call is TRBV27, the J call TRBJ2-4, with D perhaps matching TRBD1 (6 bases). The CDR3 covers 12 residues. Germline V gene lookup returns CDR1 MNHEY and CDR2 SMNVEV (reference sequence). The ends were cut back, 4 bases at V and 11 bases at J, with 12 bases in the middle. CDR3 region: CASSSTGSLQYF. DNA of the CDR3: TGTGCCAGCAGTTCAACAGGGTCTCTTCAGTACTTC.

CDR3 DNA sequence: TGTGCCAGCAGTTTACCCCCCAACTATGGCTACACCTTC. This sequence encodes CASSLPPNYGYTF. The chain uses TRBV28 and TRBJ1-2; unclear D gene. V dropped 2 bases and J dropped 2 bases, with 6 bases sitting between them. Germline V gene lookup returns CDR1 MDHEN and CDR2 SYDVKM. CDR3 length equals 13 residues.

As concerns this clonotype: A much larger clone sits a single nucleotide away, making a read error possible. The chain has TRBV29-1 and TRBJ2-6; D gene ambiguous. Germline CDR1 SQVTM, CDR2 ANQGSEA. The germline V and J ends were trimmed by 5 bases and 2 bases, with 10 bases remaining between them. This CDR3 has 14 residues. The CDR3, as DNA: TGCAGCGTTTTAGTGTCCGCTGGGGCCAACGTCCTGACTTTC. Amino acids: CSVLVSAGANVLTF. Drawing the rest from reference TRBV29-1 and TRBJ2-6, the complete variable domain is SAVISQKPSRDICQRGTSLTIQCQVDSQVTMMFWYRQQPGQSLTLIATANQGSEATYESGFVIDKFPISRPNLTFSTLTVSNMSPEDSSIYLCSVLVSAGANVLTFGAGSRLTVL.

This clonotype was seen a handful of times. V usage is TRBV6-1 and J usage is TRBJ1-1, with D perhaps matching TRBD1 (5 bases). Trimming shortened V by 5 bases and J by 7 bases, and 17 bases separated the two germline ends. Germline CDR1 MNHNS, CDR2 SASEGT. CDR3 length equals 14 residues. CDR3 loop: CASSQARQGLEAFF. The CDR3 nucleotides read TGTGCCAGCAGTCAGGCAAGGCAGGGTCTTGAAGCTTTCTTT.

The chain couples TRBV20-1 to TRBJ1-5, with D perhaps TRBD1 (5 bases). Germline V lookup: CDR1 DFQATT, CDR2 SNEGSKA (reference sequence). The V gene lost 4 bases and the J gene lost 3 bases, with 10 bases spanning the gap. CDR3 length equals 13 residues. In DNA form, the CDR3 reads TGCAGTGCTACCGGGACCCCCAATCAGCCCCAGCATTTT. It translates to CSATGTPNQPQHF.

The CDR3 spells CASSVELRQDTDTQYF. The CDR3 DNA sequence: TGTGCCAGCAGCGTAGAGTTAAGACAGGACACAGATACGCAGTATTTT. The chain carries TRBV9 and TRBJ2-3, with D possibly matching TRBD1 (6 bases). Germline V gene lookup returns CDR1 SGDLS and CDR2 YYNGEE. V was shortened by 0 bases and J by 2 bases, with 13 bases between the two germline ends. The CDR3 runs 16 residues.

Ten or more counts support this clonotype. The chain links TRBV7-9 to TRBJ1-2; tentative D call: TRBD1 (6 bases). V dropped 3 bases and J dropped 6 bases, with 8 bases sitting between them. CDR1 and CDR2 from the germline V gene are SEHNR and FQNEAQ (reference sequence). The CDR3 is 12 residues long. CDR3 residues: CASSFYRDGYTF. In nucleotides, the CDR3 is TGTGCCAGCAGCTTTTACAGGGATGGCTACACCTTC.

This clonotype has ten or more counts. The rearrangement links TRBV20-1 to TRBJ1-1, with D possibly matching TRBD1 (5 bases). This CDR3 is built from 12 residues. In germline, CDR1 is DFQATT, CDR2 SNEGSKA (reference sequence). With 5 bases removed from V and 6 bases from J, the gap between germline ends came to 13 bases. The CDR3 DNA reads as TGCAGTGCTGGCCAGTGGGGGGCTGAAGCTTTCTTT. Translated: CSAGQWGAEAFF.

V gene TRBV28 combines with J gene TRBJ2-6, with a weak D call TRBD1 (6 bases). Germline-derived CDR1 and CDR2 are MDHEN and SYDVKM. This CDR3 contains 19 residues. The germline V and J ends were trimmed by 1 base and 0 bases, with 16 bases remaining between them. Here the CDR3 reads CASSLSGQFPLSGANVLTF. CDR3 in DNA: TGTGCCAGCAGTTTATCCGGACAGTTCCCGCTCTCTGGGGCCAACGTCCTGACTTTC.